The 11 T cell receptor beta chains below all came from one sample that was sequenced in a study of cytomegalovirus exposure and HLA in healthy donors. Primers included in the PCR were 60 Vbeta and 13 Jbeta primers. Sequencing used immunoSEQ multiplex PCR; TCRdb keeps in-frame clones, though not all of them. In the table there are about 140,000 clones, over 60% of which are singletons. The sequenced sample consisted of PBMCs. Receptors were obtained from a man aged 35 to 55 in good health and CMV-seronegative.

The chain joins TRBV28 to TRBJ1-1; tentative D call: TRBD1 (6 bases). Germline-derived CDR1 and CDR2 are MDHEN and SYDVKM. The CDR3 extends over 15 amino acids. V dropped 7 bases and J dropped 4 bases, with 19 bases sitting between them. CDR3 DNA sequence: TGTGCCAGCACCCACCCCTTGGACAGAAGCACTGAAGCTTTCTTT. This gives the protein CASTHPLDRSTEAFF. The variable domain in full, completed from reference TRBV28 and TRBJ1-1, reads DVKVTQSSRYLVKRTGEKVFLECVQDMDHENMFWYRQDPGLGLRLIYFSYDVKMKEKGDIPEGYSVSREKKERFSLILESASTNQTSMYLCASTHPLDRSTEAFFGQGTRLTVV.

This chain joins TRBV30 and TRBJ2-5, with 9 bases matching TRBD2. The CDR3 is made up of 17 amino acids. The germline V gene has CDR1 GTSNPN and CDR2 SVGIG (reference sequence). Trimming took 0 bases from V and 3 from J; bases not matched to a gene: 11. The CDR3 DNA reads TGTGCCTGGAGTGTACCAGCGGGGGGCGAGGGGGAAGAGACCCAGTACTTC. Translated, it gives CAWSVPAGGEGEETQYF.

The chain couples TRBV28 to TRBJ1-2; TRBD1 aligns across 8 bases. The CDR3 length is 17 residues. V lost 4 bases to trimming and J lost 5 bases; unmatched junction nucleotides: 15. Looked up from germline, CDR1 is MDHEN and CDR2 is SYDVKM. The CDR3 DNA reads TGTGCCAGCAGTTCTCCCGCTACAGGGGGTGGGGGGTATGGCTACACCTTC. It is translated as CASSSPATGGGGYGYTF.

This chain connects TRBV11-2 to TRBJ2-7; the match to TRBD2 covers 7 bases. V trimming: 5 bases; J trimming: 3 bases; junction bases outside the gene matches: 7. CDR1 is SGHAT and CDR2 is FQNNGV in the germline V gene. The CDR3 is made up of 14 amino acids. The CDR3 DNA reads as TGTGCCAGCAGCCCGGGCGGGGGATTCTACGAGCAGTACTTC. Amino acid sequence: CASSPGGGFYEQYF.

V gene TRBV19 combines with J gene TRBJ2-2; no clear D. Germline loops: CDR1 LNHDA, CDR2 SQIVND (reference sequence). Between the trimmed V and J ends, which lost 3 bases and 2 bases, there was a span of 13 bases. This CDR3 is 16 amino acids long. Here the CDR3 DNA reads TGTGCCAGTAGTATTCGTGCACGCGTTAACACCGGGGAGCTGTTTTTT. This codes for CASSIRARVNTGELFF.

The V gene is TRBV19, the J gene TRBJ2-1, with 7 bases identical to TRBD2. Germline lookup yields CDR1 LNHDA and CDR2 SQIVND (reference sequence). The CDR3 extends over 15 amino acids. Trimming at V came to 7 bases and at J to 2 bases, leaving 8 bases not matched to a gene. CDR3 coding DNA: TGTGCCAGTACCGCGGGGGACTTGACCTACAATGAGCAGTTCTTC. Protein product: CASTAGDLTYNEQFF.

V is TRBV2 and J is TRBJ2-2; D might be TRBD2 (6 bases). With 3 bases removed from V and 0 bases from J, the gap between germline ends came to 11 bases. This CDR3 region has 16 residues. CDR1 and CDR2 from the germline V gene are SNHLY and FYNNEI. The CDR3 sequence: CASSEFAGPNTGELFF. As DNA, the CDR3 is TGTGCCAGCAGTGAGTTTGCGGGACCGAACACCGGGGAGCTGTTTTTT.

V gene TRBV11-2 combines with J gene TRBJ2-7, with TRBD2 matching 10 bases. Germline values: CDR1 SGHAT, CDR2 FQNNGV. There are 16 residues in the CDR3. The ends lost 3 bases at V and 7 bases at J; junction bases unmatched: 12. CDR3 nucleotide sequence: TGTGCCAGCAGCTTGTCCGCCCTAGCGGGAGCAGGGGAGCAGTACTTC. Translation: CASSLSALAGAGEQYF.

The CDR3 DNA reads as TGCGCCAGCAGCGCAGCGGGGGGATTTACGGGGCAGTACTTC. Amino acids: CASSAAGGFTGQYF. V gene TRBV5-1 combines with J gene TRBJ2-5; 9 nucleotides match TRBD2. The V and J ends lost 4 bases and 11 bases, in that order; junction bases with no gene match: 12. The CDR3 extends over 14 amino acids. Germline loops: CDR1 SGHRS, CDR2 YFSETQ.

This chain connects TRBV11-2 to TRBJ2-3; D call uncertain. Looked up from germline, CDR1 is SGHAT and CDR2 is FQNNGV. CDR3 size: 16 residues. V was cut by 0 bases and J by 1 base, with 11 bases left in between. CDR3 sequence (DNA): TGTGCCAGCAGCTTAGATGTCCGCGGCGGCACAGATACGCAGTATTTT. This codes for CASSLDVRGGTDTQYF.

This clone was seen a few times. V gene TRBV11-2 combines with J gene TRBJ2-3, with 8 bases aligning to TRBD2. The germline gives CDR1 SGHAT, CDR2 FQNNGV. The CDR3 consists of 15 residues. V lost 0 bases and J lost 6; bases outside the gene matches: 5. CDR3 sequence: CASSLEGSGIDTQYF. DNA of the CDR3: TGTGCCAGCAGCTTAGAGGGTAGCGGGATTGATACGCAGTATTTT.